This paragraph covers one TCR beta chain sequence. Its antigen is as yet unknown. The sample originates from a study of siplizumab effects on memory and regulatory T cells. Whole-study findings and limits: Naive T cells seemed more diverse than memory cells and seemed major alloresponse contributors. Unstimulated subset assignment was obtained for only a minor fraction of alloreactive clones. Siplizumab gave mappable alloreactive CD4+ clones an average Treg-derived fraction of about 72%, against roughly 26% in controls.

V dropped 5 bases and J dropped 2; count of bases not matched to a gene: 7. CDR1 LNHDA and CDR2 SQIVND come from the germline V gene (reference sequence). This CDR3 has 16 amino acids. Each sample yielded roughly 100,000 assayed TCR templates. Measured with immunoSEQ multiplex PCR; TCRdb has only the in-frame clones, and not every one. Of about 50,000 clones listed, roughly 92% are singletons. Sequenced input: CD8+ T cells sorted from blood. The chain joins TRBV19 to TRBJ2-1; 9 positions agree with TRBD2. The sequence was obtained from a human donor in good health. The CDR3 DNA reads as TGTGCCAGTAGTTTCACTAGCGGGTACGCCTACAATGAGCAGTTCTTC. The encoded protein is CASSFTSGYAYNEQFF.